A single sample is the source of the 25 T cell receptor beta chains below, sequenced in a study of blood T cells in healthy people across ages. Sample-barcoded 5' priming and a J-beta primer mix drove a second PCR of about 6 to 12 cycles. TCRdb re-called the 5' RACE reads through MiXCR, storing one row per CDR3 protein. The sample holds around 1,500,000 distinct CDR3 sequences, 28% seen once. Sequencing input: blood. The receptors were sampled from a woman in her 30s in good health.

The chain employs TRBV30 and TRBJ2-6, with D perhaps TRBD1 or TRBD2 (6 bases each). The CDR3 totals 17 residues. Trimming pared 2 bases from V and 3 bases from J, leaving 17 bases between. Looked up from germline, CDR1 is GTSNPN and CDR2 is SVGIG (reference sequence). The DNA of the CDR3 is TGTGCCTGGAGTATCCTATGGGGGGCTGGTGGGGCCAACGTCCTGACTTTC. Protein: CAWSILWGAGGANVLTF. Combining the CDR3 with reference TRBV30 and TRBJ2-6 gives the whole variable domain SQTIHQWPATLVQPVGSPLSLECTVEGTSNPNLYWYRQAAGRGLQLLFYSVGIGQISSEVPQNLSASRPQDRQFILSSKKLLLSDSGFYLCAWSILWGAGGANVLTFGAGSRLTVL.

The chain links TRBV12-3 or TRBV12-4 to TRBJ2-2; 7 bases match TRBD2. The CDR3 has 16 amino acids. V dropped 4 bases and J dropped 6; count of bases not matched to a gene: 11. The CDR3 sequence is CASSYAPIAGAGELFF. CDR3 nucleotide sequence: TGTGCCAGCAGTTATGCCCCCATAGCGGGCGCCGGGGAGCTGTTTTTT.

There are many counts of this clonotype. The chain carries TRBV12-3 or TRBV12-4 and TRBJ1-5; D remains ambiguous. Between the trimmed V and J ends, which lost 5 bases and 5 bases, there was a span of 7 bases. The CDR3 is made up of 12 amino acids. CDR3 nucleotides: TGTGCCAGCAGTGGCGGATATCAGCCCCAGCATTTT. This codes for CASSGGYQPQHF.

The chain is built from TRBV5-1 and TRBJ1-2, with unresolved D. V lost 4 bases, J lost 2 bases, and 15 bases lay in between. The CDR3 is made up of 15 amino acids. The germline CDR1 and CDR2 sequences are SGHRS and YFSETQ. The CDR3 DNA reads as TGCGCCAGCAGCCCCGGACTCCCCATCAACTATGGCTACACCTTC. It yields the protein CASSPGLPINYGYTF.

About this clonotype: At one end, the junction sequence differs from germline, possibly due to a read error. The chain has TRBV6-1 and TRBJ2-7; D unresolved. Germline lookup yields CDR1 MNHNS and CDR2 SASEGT. The CDR3 has 14 amino acids. CDR3 DNA: TGTGCCAGCAAATATTTGGGCCGCTCCCACGAGCAGTACTTC. Protein: CASKYLGRSHEQYF.

Comment on this clonotype: Relative to the germline gene, one junction end is altered; a read error may explain this. The CDR3 sequence: CACSLGSGTGNYEQYF. Here the CDR3 DNA reads TGTGCCTGCAGCTTAGGATCCGGGACAGGAAACTACGAGCAGTACTTC. The gene calls are TRBV7-9 and TRBJ2-5; 8 bases fit TRBD1. The J call may be wrong; the DNA end is better matched by TRBJ2-7. From germline, CDR1 is SEHNR and CDR2 FQNEAQ (reference sequence). The CDR3 sequence is 16 residues long.

This chain connects TRBV28 to TRBJ2-7; D may be TRBD1 or TRBD2 (7 bases each). The CDR3 has 15 amino acids. Germline V CDR1 and CDR2: MDHEN, SYDVKM. V was cut by 7 bases and J by 4 bases, with 20 bases left in between. CDR3 residues: CASTTTGEGAYEQYF. CDR3 DNA sequence: TGTGCCAGCACGACCACTGGGGAGGGGGCTTACGAGCAGTACTTC.

This chain uses TRBV29-1 with TRBJ2-5; D call uncertain. V was clipped by 2 bases and J by 11 bases, with 18 bases between them. The CDR3 consists of 13 residues. Germline V CDR1 and CDR2: SQVTM, ANQGSEA. The CDR3 region has the DNA TGCAGCGTTGAACTAGGCAGGCGCTTTGAGCAGTACTTC. Translated, it gives CSVELGRRFEQYF. Supplemented by reference TRBV29-1 and TRBJ2-5, the full variable domain reads SAVISQKPSRDICQRGTSLTIQCQVDSQVTMMFWYRQQPGQSLTLIATANQGSEATYESGFVIDKFPISRPNLTFSTLTVSNMSPEDSSIYLCSVELGRRFEQYFGPGTRLLVL.

This clonotype was picked up a small number of times. The chain couples TRBV20-1 to TRBJ2-1, with 7 bases identical to TRBD1. V gave up 6 bases and J gave up 0 bases; unmatched junction bases: 8. The length of the CDR3 is 15 residues. The germline CDR1 and CDR2 sequences are DFQATT and SNEGSKA (reference sequence). The CDR3 nucleotides read TGCAGTGCAACCACGGGACAGAGCTCCTACAATGAGCAGTTCTTC. Protein product: CSATTGQSSYNEQFF.

This clonotype was observed many times. J is TRBJ1-2 and V is TRBV5-1, with 9 bases that match TRBD1. V lost 5 bases, J lost 2 bases, and 4 bases stayed unmatched. Germline-derived CDR1 and CDR2 are SGHRS and YFSETQ. CDR3 size: 14 residues. For the CDR3, the DNA is TGCGCCAGCAGAGTGGACAGGGGCAACTATGGCTACACCTTC. It specifies CASRVDRGNYGYTF.

This clonotype was counted only a few times. V and J are TRBV29-1 and TRBJ1-2; D uncertain. Germline CDR1 SQVTM, CDR2 ANQGSEA. The CDR3 consists of 12 residues. V lost 6 bases and J lost 5, with 13 bases in between. Here the CDR3 reads CSVRPGGYGYTF. CDR3 coding DNA: TGCAGCGTCAGACCGGGAGGGTATGGCTACACCTTC.

In regard to this clonotype: This could be a read error, since a much larger clone is one nucleotide away. This chain uses TRBV12-5 with TRBJ1-2; the match to TRBD1 covers 7 bases. Germline V gives CDR1 LGHNT, CDR2 FRNRAP. The CDR3 totals 16 residues. V lost 5 bases to trimming and J lost 4 bases; unmatched junction nucleotides: 13. The CDR3 DNA sequence: TGTGCTAGTGGTCCCCAACGCACAGGGGCCGGCTATGGCTACACCTTC. As protein: CASGPQRTGAGYGYTF.

This clonotype was counted many times. The gene calls are TRBV7-2 and TRBJ2-1; TRBD2 aligns across 11 bases. The germline CDR1 and CDR2 sequences are SGHTA and FQGNSA. The trim removed 0 bases at V and 7 bases at J, leaving 5 bases unmatched. The length of the CDR3 is 16 residues. DNA for the CDR3: TGTGCCAGCAGCTTAGCCACTAGCGGGAGTTTAAATGAGCAGTTCTTC. Translated, it gives CASSLATSGSLNEQFF.

This clonotype was counted between two and nine times. The V call is TRBV7-3, the J call TRBJ2-3; no clear D gene. The CDR3 extends over 14 amino acids. Germline CDR1 reads SGHTA; CDR2 reads FQGTGA. Trimming left V 5 bases short and J 4 bases short, with 13 bases between. CDR3 sequence reads: CASSLNEGPDTQYF. CDR3 nucleotides: TGTGCCAGCAGCCTAAACGAAGGGCCAGATACGCAGTATTTT.

CDR3 residues: CASSRRPENSYEQYF. CDR3 nucleotides: TGCGCCAGCAGCCGTAGACCGGAGAACTCCTACGAGCAGTACTTC. The chain is built from TRBV5-1 and TRBJ2-7; D not certain. The CDR3 covers 15 residues. Germline CDR1 and CDR2: SGHRS and YFSETQ. V was trimmed by 4 bases and J by 0 bases, leaving 14 bases between them.

This clonotype was seen many times. The chain's CDR3 is CASSLYRDPWGDVLTF. The CDR3 DNA sequence: TGCGCCAGCAGCTTGTACCGGGACCCCTGGGGGGACGTCCTGACTTTC. The chain carries TRBV5-1 and TRBJ2-6; D is possibly TRBD2 (6 bases). The CDR3 runs 16 residues. Germline CDR1 reads SGHRS; CDR2 reads YFSETQ. Trimming took 1 base from V and 11 from J, leaving 19 bases between them.

There are a few counts of this clonotype. J is TRBJ1-2 and V is TRBV7-9; D gene ambiguous. Germline values: CDR1 SEHNR, CDR2 FQNEAQ (reference sequence). Trimming removed 5 bases at V and 6 bases at J, with 22 bases between. The CDR3 runs to 16 residues. This CDR3 reads CASSKRPGLGYDGYTF. The CDR3 DNA sequence: TGTGCCAGCAGCAAACGCCCAGGCTTGGGGTATGATGGCTACACCTTC.

The rearrangement links TRBV20-1 to TRBJ2-1; the match to TRBD2 covers 10 bases. V was clipped by 6 bases and J by 14 bases; unmatched bases: 10. The germline V gene encodes CDR1 DFQATT and CDR2 SNEGSKA (reference sequence). The CDR3 is 12 amino acids. CDR3 loop: CSAQALAGLEFF. CDR3 sequence (DNA): TGCAGTGCCCAAGCACTAGCGGGATTGGAGTTCTTC.

Notes on this clonotype: A read error is possible here, since a much larger clone lies one base away. The CDR3: CATNPYRVRDTQYF. The CDR3 DNA reads TGTGCCACCAATCCATACAGGGTGAGAGATACGCAGTATTTT. This sequence joins TRBV6-5 and TRBJ2-3, with a possible D match to TRBD1 (6 bases). V lost 10 bases and J lost 5, with 19 bases in between. The CDR3 is 14 amino acids. Looked up from germline, CDR1 is MNHEY and CDR2 is SVGAGI.

The chain joins TRBV28 to TRBJ2-3, with TRBD1 as a possible D gene (6 bases). V lost 7 bases to trimming and J lost 2 bases, with 16 bases between them. This CDR3 comprises 15 residues. Germline values: CDR1 MDHEN, CDR2 SYDVKM. The CDR3 bases are TGTGCCAGCACGTCGAGACAGGCCCCCACAGATACGCAGTATTTT. Translated: CASTSRQAPTDTQYF.

This clonotype occurred a few times. This CDR3 is CASSLRLLTDTQYF. DNA for the CDR3: TGCGCCAGCAGCTTGAGGCTCTTGACAGATACGCAGTATTTT. The gene calls are TRBV5-1 and TRBJ2-3; D remains unclear. Looked up from germline, CDR1 is SGHRS and CDR2 is YFSETQ. V was trimmed by 1 base and J by 3 bases, leaving 9 bases between them. This CDR3 is built from 14 residues. Based on the CDR3 plus reference TRBV5-1 and TRBJ2-3, the full variable domain is KAGVTQTPRYLIKTRGQQVTLSCSPISGHRSVSWYQQTPGQGLQFLFEYFSETQRNKGNFPGRFSGRQFSNSRSEMNVSTLELGDSALYLCASSLRLLTDTQYFGPGTRLTVL.

V is TRBV4-2 and J is TRBJ2-1; D is unclear. V lost 0 bases to trimming and J lost 8 bases, with 8 bases between them. The CDR3 loop spans 13 amino acids. The germline V gene has CDR1 LGHNA and CDR2 YNFKEQ. Here the CDR3 reads CASSQELFHEQFF. The CDR3 bases are TGTGCCAGCAGCCAAGAATTATTCCATGAGCAGTTCTTC.

The chain combines TRBV3-1 with TRBJ2-5; no clear D. Deletions cut 0 bases from V and 5 bases from J, with 7 bases between. This CDR3 has 13 amino acids. Per germline, CDR1 LGHDT and CDR2 YNNKEL (reference sequence). The CDR3 loop is CASSQDMWETQYF. DNA for the CDR3: TGTGCCAGCAGCCAAGACATGTGGGAGACCCAGTACTTC.

V and J are TRBV6-2 or TRBV6-3 and TRBJ1-1, with D perhaps TRBD1 (6 bases). Looked up from germline, CDR1 is MNHEY and CDR2 is SVGEGT. The ends were cut back, 6 bases at V and 0 bases at J, with 14 bases in the middle. This CDR3 contains 15 residues. In DNA, the CDR3 is TGTGCCAGCAGGGACGGACAGCCCATGAACACTGAAGCTTTCTTT. Amino acid sequence: CASRDGQPMNTEAFF.

This chain links TRBV6-2 or TRBV6-3 with TRBJ1-5; unclear D gene. The V end was cut by 6 bases, the J end by 2 bases, with 8 bases between. Germline-derived CDR1 and CDR2 are MNHEY and SVGEGT. The length of the CDR3 is 13 residues. CDR3 sequence: CASRWTGNQPQHF. The CDR3 bases are TGTGCCAGCAGGTGGACGGGCAATCAGCCCCAGCATTTT.